This TCR beta chain was found in a study of blood T cell repertoires in COVID-19. Study overall: The analysed material was cDNA or gDNA that came from T cells, B-cell-depleted T cells, or PBMCs.

Source study methods: Estimation of nucleated cell counts relied on the amplification of reference gene primers. Profiling relied on immunoSEQ multiplex PCR, and the TCRdb table lists in-frame clones only, not all of them. D and trimming were read from the DNA, whereas the V and J calls and clone size are those reported in that table. This sample has about 230,000 clones; 86% occur once, and the top ten carry around a tenth. V trimming: 4 bases; J trimming: 3 bases; junction bases outside the gene matches: 4. This CDR3 has 14 residues. Germline V lookup: CDR1 SGHRS, CDR2 YFSETQ. Sample: peripheral blood. This chain links TRBV5-1 with TRBJ2-7, with TRBD1 matching over 10 bases. The origin of this receptor is a man in his fifties or sixties with COVID-19, enrolled during active disease. CDR3 in amino acids: CASSPTGGLYEQYF. For the CDR3, the DNA is TGCGCCAGCAGCCCGACAGGGGGCCTCTACGAGCAGTACTTC.